This T cell receptor (beta chain) emerged from a study of identical twins. Study results and caveats: Part of the zero-insertion signal could reflect confounding by invariant MAIT and iNKT cells. The degree of excess twin sharing was weaker in beta out-of-frame sequences.

TCRdb analysed the 5' RACE reads with MiXCR anew, one entry per CDR3 protein. The table has approximately 700,000 distinct CDR3 sequences, less than 7% seen once; the top ten hold roughly 2%. Ten or more counts support this clonotype. Its matching antigen is unknown. CDR3 size: 13 residues. Germline CDR1 reads MGHDK; CDR2 reads SYGVNS. Trimming removed 4 bases at V and 6 bases at J, with 12 bases between. The chain carries TRBV25-1 and TRBJ1-1; D is possibly TRBD1 (6 bases). Sequencing was performed on naive T cells sorted from blood. The sequence was obtained from a man in his late teens or twenties in good health. CDR3 in amino acids: CASSVPGAPEAFF. The CDR3 bases are TGTGCCAGCAGTGTTCCAGGGGCTCCTGAAGCTTTCTTT. The full variable domain, with the rest looked up from reference TRBV25-1 and TRBJ1-1, is EADIYQTPRYLVIGTGKKITLECSQTMGHDKMYWYQQDPGMELHLIHYSYGVNSTEKGDLSSESTVSRIRTEHFPLTLESARPSHTSQYLCASSVPGAPEAFFGQGTRLTVV.